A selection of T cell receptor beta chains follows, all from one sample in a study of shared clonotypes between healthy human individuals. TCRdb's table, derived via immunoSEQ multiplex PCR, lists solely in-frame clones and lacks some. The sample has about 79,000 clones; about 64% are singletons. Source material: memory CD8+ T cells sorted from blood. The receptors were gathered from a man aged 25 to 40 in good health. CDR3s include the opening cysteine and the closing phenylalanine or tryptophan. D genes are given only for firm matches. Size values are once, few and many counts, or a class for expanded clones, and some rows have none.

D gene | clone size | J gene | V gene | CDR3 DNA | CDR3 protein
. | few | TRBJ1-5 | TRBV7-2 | TGTGCCAGCAGCTTGTCCGTCTCCGAACAGCCCCAGCATTTT | CASSLSVSEQPQHF
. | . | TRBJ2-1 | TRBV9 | TGTGCCAGCGCACTAGTCGCGGACTCCTACAATGAGCAGTTCTTC | CASALVADSYNEQFF
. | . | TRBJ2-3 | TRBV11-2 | TGTGCCAGCGGTAGAGATACCACAGATACGCAGTATTTT | CASGRDTTDTQYF
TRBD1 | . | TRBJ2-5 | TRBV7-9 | TGTGCCAGCAGCTTCCCAGGGGGCAGAGAGACCCAGTACTTC | CASSFPGGRETQYF
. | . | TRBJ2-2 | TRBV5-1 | TGCGCCAGCCTCCGAGTGAACACCGGGGAGCTGTTTTTT | CASLRVNTGELFF
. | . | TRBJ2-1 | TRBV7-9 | TGTGCCAGCAGCTTATCGGTCTCCACTCTAACTCACAATGAGCAGTTCTTC | CASSLSVSTLTHNEQFF
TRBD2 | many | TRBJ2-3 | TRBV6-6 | TGTGCCAGCCAATGGGAGGGAGGCACAGATACGCAGTATTTT | CASQWEGGTDTQYF
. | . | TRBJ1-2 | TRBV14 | TGTGCCAGCAGCCAACAGGGTGGGTTTGATGGCTACACCTTC | CASSQQGGFDGYTF
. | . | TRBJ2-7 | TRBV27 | TGTGCCAGCAGTTTACGATCGTGGACTCCCGAGGGCGAGCAGTACTTC | CASSLRSWTPEGEQYF
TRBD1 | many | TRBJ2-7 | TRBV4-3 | TGCGCCAGCAGCCACTTCGTGGGACAGGGGGCAGAGGAGCAGTACTTC | CASSHFVGQGAEEQYF
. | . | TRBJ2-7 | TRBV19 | TGTGCCAGCAAGAAGGGGCAGGGGCGCATCTCCTACGAGCAGTACTTC | CASKKGQGRISYEQYF
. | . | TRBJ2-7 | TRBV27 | TGTGCCAGCAGTCCTATAATGGTCGGACAGTCCTACGAGCAGTACTTC | CASSPIMVGQSYEQYF
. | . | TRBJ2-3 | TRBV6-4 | TGTGCCAGCAGTGAAGGGGGGACAGATACGCAGTATTTT | CASSEGGTDTQYF
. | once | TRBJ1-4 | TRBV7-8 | TGTGCCAGCAGCAAACAACAGAGAACCAGGCCTAAACTGTTTTTT | CASSKQQRTRPKLFF
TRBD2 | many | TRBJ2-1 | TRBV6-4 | TGTGCCAGCAGTGTAGCGGGAGGGCCCAATGAGCAGTTCTTC | CASSVAGGPNEQFF
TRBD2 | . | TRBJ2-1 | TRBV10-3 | TGTGCCATCAGTGTACTAGCGGGGCGTGCCCAGACCGGTGAGCAGTTCTTC | CAISVLAGRAQTGEQFF
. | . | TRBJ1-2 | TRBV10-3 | TGTGCCATCAACGGGGGGGGAAACTATGGCTACACCTTC | CAINGGGNYGYTF
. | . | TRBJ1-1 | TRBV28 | TGTGCCAGCAGTTTGTGGCAGGGTGAAGCTTTCTTT | CASSLWQGEAFF
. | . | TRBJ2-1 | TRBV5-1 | TGCGCCAGCAGCTTGGAGCAGGCAGTGGATGAGCAGTTCTTC | CASSLEQAVDEQFF
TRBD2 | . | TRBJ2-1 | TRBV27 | TGTGCCAGCAGTTCCTCATGGAGGACTAGCGGTCTTGGTAATGAGCAGTTCTTC | CASSSSWRTSGLGNEQFF
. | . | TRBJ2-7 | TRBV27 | TGTGCCAGCAGCCCCCCAGGGGCAGGAGCCTACGAGCAGTACTTC | CASSPPGAGAYEQYF
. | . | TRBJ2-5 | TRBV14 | TGTGCCAGCAGCCAAAGGGGGACCCAGTACTTC | CASSQRGTQYF
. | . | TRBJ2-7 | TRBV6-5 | TGTGCCAGCAGTTACGAAGGAGGTTACGAGCAGTACTTC | CASSYEGGYEQYF
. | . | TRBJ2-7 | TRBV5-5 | TGTGCCAGCAGCCCGCCTTCGGGGGAGCAGTACTTC | CASSPPSGEQYF
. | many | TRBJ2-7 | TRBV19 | TGTGCCAGTAGTATTTGGTACAGGGCCTACGAGCAGTACTTC | CASSIWYRAYEQYF
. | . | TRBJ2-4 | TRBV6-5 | TGTGCCAGCAGCCCAAAAGGGGGGAAAAACATTCAGTACTTC | CASSPKGGKNIQYF
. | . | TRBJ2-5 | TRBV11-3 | TGTGCCAGCAGCGCCCCCGGGACAGAGACCCAGTACTTC | CASSAPGTETQYF
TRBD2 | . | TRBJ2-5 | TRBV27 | TGTGCCAGCAGTCCCCGGGGGGGAGAGACCCAGTACTTC | CASSPRGGETQYF
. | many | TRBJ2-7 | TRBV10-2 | TGCGCCAGCAGCGCGGACAGTGCCTACGAGCAGTACTTC | CASSADSAYEQYF
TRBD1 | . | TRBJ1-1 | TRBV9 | TGTGCCAGCAGCGTAGACCAGGACAGGGATACTGAAGCTTTCTTT | CASSVDQDRDTEAFF
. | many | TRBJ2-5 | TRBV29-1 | TGCAGCGTTGAAGATGTCAGGGGTGGCGGTCAGACCCAGTACTTC | CSVEDVRGGGQTQYF
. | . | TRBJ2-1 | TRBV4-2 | TGTGCCAGCAGCCAAGAAGGTGGGAGTATCTGGAATGAGCAGTTCTTC | CASSQEGGSIWNEQFF
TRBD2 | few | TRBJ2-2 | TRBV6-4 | TGTGCCAGCAGTGCGGGAGGGCCCACCGGGGAGCTGTTTTTT | CASSAGGPTGELFF
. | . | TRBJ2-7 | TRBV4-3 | TGCGCCAGCAGCCAAGACGGTGGAACGGGAGAGGGCGAGCAGTACTTC | CASSQDGGTGEGEQYF
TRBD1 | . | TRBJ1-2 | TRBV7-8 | TGTGCCAGCAGCAAGGGGACAGCCTCACACTATGGCTACACCTTC | CASSKGTASHYGYTF
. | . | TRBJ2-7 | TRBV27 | TGTGCCAGCAGTTTAAACAGTCCCTACGAGCAGTACTTC | CASSLNSPYEQYF
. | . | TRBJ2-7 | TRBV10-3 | TGTGCCATCAGTCCCGACCGCGCTCGCTCCTACGAGCAGTACTTC | CAISPDRARSYEQYF
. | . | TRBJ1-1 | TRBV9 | TGTGCCAGCGGGGTAGGTGGGAACACTGAAGCTTTCTTT | CASGVGGNTEAFF
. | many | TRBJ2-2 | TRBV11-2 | TGTGCCAGCAGCCCCGGGACCGGGGAGCTGTTTTTT | CASSPGTGELFF
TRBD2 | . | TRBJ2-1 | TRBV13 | TGTGCCAGCAGCTTAGGGCTAGCGGGGGGTAATGAGCAGTTCTTC | CASSLGLAGGNEQFF